The following is a T cell receptor beta chain sequence with its context. Its antigen remains unidentified. The method was immunoSEQ multiplex PCR; TCRdb's version includes in-frame clones alone and lacks a portion of them. The repertoire holds about 260,000 clones, with about 90% as singletons. CDR3 length: 13 residues. From germline, CDR1 is SEHNR and CDR2 FQNEAQ (reference sequence). The V and J ends lost 5 bases and 5 bases, in that order; junction bases with no gene match: 5. The data stem from a study of cytomegalovirus exposure and HLA in healthy donors. Overall study findings and caveats: The study recorded around 160 TCR beta chains that were cytomegalovirus-associated.

This receptor was identified in a woman between 25 and 40 years old in good health and CMV-seronegative. The sample taken for sequencing was PBMCs. The J gene is TRBJ1-2, the V gene TRBV7-9; 7 positions match TRBD1. CDR3 in amino acids: CASSPGQRYGYTF. The CDR3 DNA reads TGTGCCAGCAGCCCGGGACAGCGTTATGGCTACACCTTC.